One and the same sample provided the 22 T cell receptor beta chains below, sequenced in a study of cytomegalovirus exposure and HLA in healthy donors. 13 Jbeta primers and 60 Vbeta primers were used for the PCR. Profiled with immunoSEQ multiplex PCR; TCRdb holds only in-frame clones, not every one. There are 130,000 to 150,000 clones in the sample; about 80% occur only once, and less than 2% lies in the top ten. The sequenced sample consisted of PBMCs. These receptors were collected from a woman in her thirties in good health and CMV-seronegative.

The J gene is TRBJ2-2, the V gene TRBV27; no definite D call. The V end lost 4 bases, the J end lost 2 bases, and 5 bases lay between the germline ends. The CDR3 runs to 13 residues. CDR1 MNHEY and CDR2 SMNVEV come from the germline V gene (reference sequence). CDR3 amino acids: CASSSFNTGELFF. CDR3 nucleotides: TGTGCCAGCAGTTCTTTCAACACCGGGGAGCTGTTTTTT.

V gene TRBV6-5 combines with J gene TRBJ1-2; TRBD1 matches 7 bases. Trimming removed 6 bases from V and 8 bases from J; junction bases left unmatched: 3. Germline CDR1 MNHEY, CDR2 SVGAGI. The CDR3 totals 11 residues. CDR3 DNA sequence: TGTGCCAGCAGCGTAGGGGGCGGCTACACCTTC. The encoded protein is CASSVGGGYTF.

The chain uses TRBV11-2 and TRBJ1-1; D call uncertain. CDR3 size: 13 residues. The germline CDR1 and CDR2 sequences are SGHAT and FQNNGV. V was clipped by 0 bases and J by 11 bases, with 13 bases between them. CDR3 in DNA: TGTGCCAGCAGCTTAGATGAAGCGGGGTTGGCTTTCTTT. The encoded protein is CASSLDEAGLAFF.

This clone has a handful of counts. The chain combines TRBV20-1 with TRBJ1-3; D unclear. CDR1 is DFQATT and CDR2 is SNEGSKA in the germline V gene (reference sequence). The CDR3 is 11 amino acids. CDR3 nucleotides: TGCATAGTCCGCGCTGGAAACACCATATATTTT. Its protein is CIVRAGNTIYF.

This clone was counted only a few times. The CDR3 DNA reads TGTGCCAGCAGCGTAGATGGGGCCAGCAATGAGCAGTTCTTC. Residues: CASSVDGASNEQFF. This chain connects TRBV9 to TRBJ2-1, with D possibly matching TRBD1 (5 bases). The CDR3 extends over 14 amino acids. Trimming left V 0 bases short and J 6 bases short, with 10 bases between. Germline V gene sequence: CDR1 SGDLS, CDR2 YYNGEE. Based on the CDR3 plus reference TRBV9 and TRBJ2-1, the full variable domain is DSGVTQTPKHLITATGQRVTLRCSPRSGDLSVYWYQQSLDQGLQFLIQYYNGEERAKGNILERFSAQQFPDLHSELNLSSLELGDSALYFCASSVDGASNEQFFGPGTRLTVL.

This clone was detected only a few times. This rearrangement joins TRBV2 to TRBJ2-7; 10 bases match TRBD2. Germline V CDR1 and CDR2: SNHLY, FYNNEI. The CDR3 has 15 amino acids. The V and J ends lost 3 bases and 0 bases, in that order; junction bases with no gene match: 2. The CDR3: CASSDPSGGSYEQYF. The CDR3 bases are TGTGCCAGCAGTGATCCTAGCGGGGGCTCCTACGAGCAGTACTTC.

This clone appeared a single time. This sequence joins TRBV5-1 and TRBJ1-1; 8 bases agree with TRBD1. The J segment lost 2 bases and the V segment lost 0 bases, leaving 3 bases of the junction unmatched. This CDR3 contains 15 residues. Germline V gene lookup returns CDR1 SGHRS and CDR2 YFSETQ. Here the CDR3 DNA reads TGCGCCAGCAGCTTGGGGGACAGGTTTAACACTGAAGCTTTCTTT. Translating it yields CASSLGDRFNTEAFF.

The chain combines TRBV30 with TRBJ1-5; 7 nucleotides agree with TRBD1. Germline values: CDR1 GTSNPN, CDR2 SVGIG (reference sequence). This CDR3 comprises 14 residues. The J segment lost 0 bases and the V segment lost 5 bases, leaving 4 bases of the junction unmatched. CDR3 sequence: CAWGGTASNQPQHF. The CDR3 region has the DNA TGTGCCTGGGGGGGGACAGCTAGCAATCAGCCCCAGCATTTT. Drawing the rest from reference TRBV30 and TRBJ1-5, the complete variable domain is SQTIHQWPATLVQPVGSPLSLECTVEGTSNPNLYWYRQAAGRGLQLLFYSVGIGQISSEVPQNLSASRPQDRQFILSSKKLLLSDSGFYLCAWGGTASNQPQHFGDGTRLSIL.

The chain joins TRBV5-1 to TRBJ2-5; 9 bases line up with TRBD2. Germline CDR1 reads SGHRS; CDR2 reads YFSETQ. The CDR3 length is 15 residues. After removal of 6 bases from V and 7 bases from J, the junction contained 13 bases not matched to a gene. The CDR3 sequence: CASKPGTSSSVTQYF. Written as DNA, the CDR3 is TGCGCCAGCAAACCCGGGACTAGCTCTAGTGTGACCCAGTACTTC.

The chain is built from TRBV4-3 and TRBJ2-3; 7 bases align to TRBD2. Losses at the gene ends were 1 base for V and 3 bases for J; bases not matched to a gene: 7. CDR1 and CDR2 (germline): LGHNA, YSLEER. CDR3 length equals 16 residues. The CDR3 reads CASSQGKGRGTDTQYF. The CDR3 coding sequence is TGCGCCAGCAGCCAAGGGAAAGGGAGGGGTACAGATACGCAGTATTTT.

Points on this clone: Since no conserved phenylalanine or tryptophan closes the CDR3, a read error is the likely cause. This rearrangement joins TRBV6-6 to TRBJ1-2; 7 bases align to TRBD1. The germline V gene encodes CDR1 MNHNY and CDR2 SVGAGI (reference sequence). Trimming cost V 0 bases and J 1 base; bases outside gene matches: 2. The CDR3 is made up of 15 amino acids. CDR3: CASSYSGQVNYGYTL. Written as DNA, the CDR3 is TGTGCCAGCAGTTACTCCGGACAGGTTAACTATGGCTACACCCTC.

The rearrangement joins TRBV18 to TRBJ2-3; TRBD2 is a possible D gene (5 bases). Trimming shortened V by 3 bases and J by 0 bases, and 10 bases separated the two germline ends. The CDR3 spans 15 residues. Germline CDR1 KGHSH, CDR2 LQKENI. The chain's CDR3 is CASSPRVASTDTQYF. As DNA, the CDR3 is TGTGCCAGCTCACCTCGGGTAGCGAGCACAGATACGCAGTATTTT.

CDR3 sequence: CASSPLGANQPQHF. In DNA form, the CDR3 reads TGTGCCAGCAGCCCGCTTGGGGCCAATCAGCCCCAGCATTTT. This chain connects TRBV6-5 to TRBJ1-5, with a tentative D call TRBD1 (5 bases). Germline CDR1 reads MNHEY; CDR2 reads SVGAGI. This CDR3 comprises 14 residues. V was trimmed by 6 bases and J by 3 bases, leaving 12 bases between them.

V usage is TRBV19 and J usage is TRBJ1-2; 10 bases line up with TRBD1. J lost 5 bases, V lost 6 bases, and 6 bases had no gene match. The CDR3 length is 14 residues. From germline, CDR1 is LNHDA and CDR2 SQIVND (reference sequence). The CDR3 region is CASRTGGQGYGYTF. CDR3 coding DNA: TGTGCCAGTAGGACTGGGGGACAGGGGTATGGCTACACCTTC.

The gene calls are TRBV2 and TRBJ2-2; D remains ambiguous. The CDR3 runs to 13 residues. Germline V gives CDR1 SNHLY, CDR2 FYNNEI. The germline V and J ends were trimmed by 4 bases and 6 bases, with 9 bases remaining between them. In DNA form, the CDR3 reads TGTGCCAGCAGTGCGTCCAGGCCCGGGGAGCTGTTTTTT. Translating it yields CASSASRPGELFF.

The chain carries TRBV6-1 and TRBJ2-1; D is possibly TRBD1 (5 bases). The V end was cut by 7 bases, the J end by 9 bases, with 13 bases between. There are 12 residues in the CDR3. CDR1 and CDR2 (germline): MNHNS, SASEGT. CDR3 protein: CASKGWGSEQFF. The CDR3 DNA sequence: TGTGCCAGCAAGGGTTGGGGCAGTGAGCAGTTCTTC.

This clone was seen a handful of times. This chain uses TRBV6-5 with TRBJ1-1; D is unclear. Germline assignment: CDR1 MNHEY and CDR2 SVGAGI. The CDR3 has 15 residues. Between the trimmed V and J ends, which lost 0 bases and 7 bases, there was a span of 15 bases. The CDR3 bases are TGTGCCAGCAGTTACTCGAGGCGTGGCCTTGTTGAAGCTTTCTTT. It translates to CASSYSRRGLVEAFF.

The V and J genes are TRBV27 and TRBJ1-3, with 8 bases matching TRBD1. Germline V gene data show CDR1 as MNHEY and CDR2 as SMNVEV (reference sequence). The CDR3 has 16 amino acids. Trimming took 0 bases from V and 3 from J; bases not matched to a gene: 4. The CDR3 DNA reads TGTGCCAGCAGTTTATCCAGGGGGCTCAGTGGAAACACCATATATTTT. Translating gives CASSLSRGLSGNTIYF.

This chain uses TRBV15 with TRBJ2-2; 10 positions agree with TRBD2. CDR1 and CDR2 (germline): LNHNV, YYDKDF (reference sequence). The J segment lost 7 bases and the V segment lost 11 bases, leaving 10 bases of the junction unmatched. CDR3 length: 14 residues. CDR3 amino acids: CAASSGGPGGELFF. CDR3 nucleotide sequence: TGTGCCGCAAGTAGCGGGGGGCCGGGCGGGGAGCTGTTTTTT.

This chain links TRBV7-3 with TRBJ2-2; 7 nucleotides match TRBD2. The CDR3 has 16 residues. Germline lookup yields CDR1 SGHTA and CDR2 FQGTGA. V lost 0 bases to trimming and J lost 5 bases; unmatched junction nucleotides: 6. CDR3 bases: TGTGCCAGCAGCTTAACGTTCCCGGGGGGTACCGGGGAGCTGTTTTTT. This gives the protein CASSLTFPGGTGELFF.

The chain combines TRBV9 with TRBJ1-2; tentative D call: TRBD1 (6 bases). Germline values: CDR1 SGDLS, CDR2 YYNGEE. There are 14 residues in the CDR3. V shed 0 bases and J shed 4 bases, with 10 bases lying between them. This CDR3 is CASSVGQELYGYTF. The CDR3 DNA sequence: TGTGCCAGCAGCGTAGGACAGGAGCTCTATGGCTACACCTTC.

This clone was detected only a few times. The chain employs TRBV2 and TRBJ2-5, with D tentatively TRBD2 (5 bases). The CDR3 covers 14 residues. Trimming removed 6 bases at V and 7 bases at J, with 18 bases between. Germline CDR1 SNHLY, CDR2 FYNNEI. The CDR3 DNA reads TGTGCCAGCAGCACTAGACTAACCTCTGGGACCCAGTACTTC. Protein product: CASSTRLTSGTQYF.